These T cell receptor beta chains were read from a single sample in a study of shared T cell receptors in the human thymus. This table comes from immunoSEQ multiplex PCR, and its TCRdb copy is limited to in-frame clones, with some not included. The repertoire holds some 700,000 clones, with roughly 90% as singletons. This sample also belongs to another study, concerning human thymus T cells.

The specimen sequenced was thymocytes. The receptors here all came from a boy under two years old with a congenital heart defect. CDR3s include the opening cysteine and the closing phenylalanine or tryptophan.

CASSSGITGGRETQYF,TRBV6-5,TRBJ2-5,16
CATSRARPTSAYEQYF,TRBV15,TRBJ2-7,16
CASIGAGPRAQHF,TRBV19,TRBJ1-5,13
CASSEALEDREAFF,TRBV2,TRBJ1-1,14
CASSFVGTTNQPQHF,TRBV11-3,TRBJ1-5,15
CASTPSGGHYEQYF,TRBV19,TRBJ2-7,14
CASSRTSGEVSEQYF,TRBV5-1,TRBJ2-7,15
CASIGGRERAGELFF,TRBV19,TRBJ2-2,15
CASSHPEGTGPLGYGYTF,TRBV14,TRBJ1-2,18
CASSVSSGLPYNEQFF,TRBV7-8,TRBJ2-1,16
CAGPRGSSPGGSYNEQFF,TRBV2,TRBJ2-1,18
CASSSRGRGWETQYF,TRBV7-6,TRBJ2-5,15
CASSASGSASYNEQFF,TRBV5-1,TRBJ2-1,16
CASSSVGQPSYEQYF,TRBV10-2,TRBJ2-7,15
CASSQDPGTTSTDTQYF,TRBV4-2,TRBJ2-3,17
CATSRRQGGHYQREDTEAFF,TRBV15,TRBJ1-1,20
CASSLDRGHYGYTF,TRBV7-2,TRBJ1-2,14
CASSLVRYRADHTIYF,TRBV11-2,TRBJ1-3,16
CASRGTEGPTAGELFF,TRBV7-9,TRBJ2-2,16
CASSPGKREGTDTQYF,TRBV5-1,TRBJ2-3,16
CASSQGRTGGTKNIQYF,TRBV4-1,TRBJ2-4,17
CASSQEAGTPVNQPQHF,TRBV4-1,TRBJ1-5,17
CASSLVGWDRAVNEQFF,TRBV11-2,TRBJ2-1,17
CASSSQGQGYSYEQYF,TRBV6-6,TRBJ2-7,16
CASRSQGYQPQHF,TRBV28,TRBJ1-5,13
CASSLGQPRLAGDYEQYF,TRBV11-2,TRBJ2-7,18
CASSDRLAGGGEQYF,TRBV7-3,TRBJ2-7,15
CASSPISGGNGYTF,TRBV19,TRBJ1-2,14
CASSVLGDNSYEQYF,TRBV19,TRBJ2-7,15
CAWSVAETEAFF,TRBV30,TRBJ1-1,12
CASSMTGAVAGELFF,TRBV27,TRBJ2-2,15
CARKKGGPLNTEAFF,TRBV6-4,TRBJ1-1,15